These 17 T cell receptor beta chains were all obtained from the same sample, sequenced in a study of shared clonotypes between healthy human individuals (dated by TCRdb to about 2020). Libraries were constructed by the immunoSEQ multiplex PCR assay. In TCRdb, the immuneACCESS table is reduced to in-frame sequences with V and J assigned. These tables do not hold every clone; where another copy was compared, an unresolved V gene accounts for under half, and the others remain unexplained. This sample lists around 600,000 clones; around 95% were detected once. The top ten clonotypes cover around 0.12% of the sample. CD8 naive samples consisted of CD45RO-negative cells that were positively selected for CCR7, yielding a CD45RA+CCR7+ population without TemRA cells. The material sequenced was naive CD8+ T cells sorted from blood. Per the publication, the cell subset or site label means: CD45RA+CCR7+. The origin of the receptors is a woman aged 25 to 39 in good health.

The chain has TRBV28 and TRBJ1-5; 7 bases agree with TRBD1. The CDR3 has 20 amino acids. Germline CDR1 MDHEN, CDR2 SYDVKM. Unmatched junction bases numbered 19, after V lost 5 bases and J lost 0 bases. The CDR3 loop reads CASSPQSSTGRRYSNQPQHF. The CDR3 DNA sequence: TGTGCCAGCAGTCCCCAGTCCTCGACAGGGAGACGATATAGCAATCAGCCCCAGCATTTT.

V and J are TRBV6-5 and TRBJ2-1; D unclear. Trimming left V 0 bases short and J 8 bases short, with 8 bases between. This CDR3 region has 13 residues. The germline V gene has CDR1 MNHEY and CDR2 SVGAGI. Written as DNA, the CDR3 is TGTGCCAGCAGTTACTCGACCCTGGATGAGCAGTTCTTC. Its translation: CASSYSTLDEQFF.

This CDR3 reads CASSLSRGHEQYF. CDR3 nucleotide sequence: TGTGCCAGCAGTTTATCCAGGGGGCACGAGCAGTACTTC. The chain employs TRBV27 and TRBJ2-7; TRBD1 matches 8 bases. CDR1 and CDR2 (germline): MNHEY, SMNVEV (reference sequence). The CDR3 consists of 13 residues. Unmatched junction bases numbered 0, after V lost 0 bases and J lost 5 bases.

V and J are TRBV29-1 and TRBJ2-7; 12 bases agree with TRBD2. Unmatched junction bases numbered 6, after V lost 6 bases and J lost 0 bases. Germline CDR1 SQVTM, CDR2 ANQGSEA. The CDR3 length is 15 residues. As DNA, the CDR3 is TGCAGCGTGGACCTAGCGGGGGGGAGCTCCTACGAGCAGTACTTC. Its protein product is CSVDLAGGSSYEQYF.

The chain joins TRBV28 to TRBJ2-7; 11 bases align to TRBD1. This CDR3 region has 16 residues. The germline V gene has CDR1 MDHEN and CDR2 SYDVKM. Trimming removed 5 bases from V and 4 bases from J; junction bases left unmatched: 10. The CDR3 sequence: CASSMIPGQGDYEQYF. The CDR3 region has the DNA TGTGCCAGCAGTATGATACCGGGACAGGGGGATTACGAGCAGTACTTC.

CDR3 sequence: CASSLGLWHEQYF. The DNA for the CDR3 is TGTGCCAGCAGCCTCGGACTTTGGCACGAGCAGTACTTC. The chain joins TRBV6-5 to TRBJ2-7; the D gene is possibly TRBD2 (5 bases). Trimming cost V 6 bases and J 5 bases, with 14 bases left between them. The CDR3 is 13 residues long. Germline CDR1 reads MNHEY; CDR2 reads SVGAGI.

This clone was detected only once. CDR3 sequence: CASSESERSGYTF. The CDR3 nucleotides are TGCGCCAGCAGTGAGTCGGAGAGGAGTGGCTACACCTTC. The V gene is TRBV10-2, the J gene TRBJ1-2; unclear D gene. Trimming took 0 bases from V and 7 from J, leaving 9 bases between them. Per the germline V gene, CDR1 is WSHSY and CDR2 is SAAADI. The CDR3 is 13 residues long.

J is TRBJ2-7 and V is TRBV18, with a tentative D call TRBD1 (6 bases). The CDR3 runs to 13 residues. The germline V gene encodes CDR1 KGHSH and CDR2 LQKENI. Trimming stripped 6 bases from V and 0 bases from J, with 9 bases between. CDR3 residues: CASSGGFSYEQYF. Here the CDR3 DNA reads TGTGCCAGCTCTGGGGGCTTCTCCTACGAGCAGTACTTC. Full variable domain (rest looked up from reference TRBV18 and TRBJ2-7): NAGVMQNPRHLVRRRGQEARLRCSPMKGHSHVYWYRQLPEEGLKFMVYLQKENIIDESGMPKERFSAEFPKEGPSILRIQQVVRGDSAAYFCASSGGFSYEQYFGPGTRLTVT.

The chain links TRBV9 to TRBJ2-5, with D perhaps matching TRBD2 (7 bases). V lost 3 bases and J lost 4, with 13 bases in between. CDR1 SGDLS and CDR2 YYNGEE come from the germline V gene. CDR3 length equals 14 residues. CDR3 bases: TGTGCCAGCAGCGCTAGCGGAGGGGGAGAGACCCAGTACTTC. As protein: CASSASGGGETQYF.

This rearrangement joins TRBV9 to TRBJ2-7; D not certain. Germline loops: CDR1 SGDLS, CDR2 YYNGEE. Trimming stripped 3 bases from V and 0 bases from J, with 4 bases between. The CDR3 sequence is 12 residues long. CDR3 sequence (DNA): TGTGCCAGCAGCGGGACCTCCTACGAGCAGTACTTC. Encoded protein: CASSGTSYEQYF. Full variable domain (rest looked up from reference TRBV9 and TRBJ2-7): DSGVTQTPKHLITATGQRVTLRCSPRSGDLSVYWYQQSLDQGLQFLIQYYNGEERAKGNILERFSAQQFPDLHSELNLSSLELGDSALYFCASSGTSYEQYFGPGTRLTVT.

V usage is TRBV19 and J usage is TRBJ2-4; D is perhaps TRBD1 (6 bases). V lost 3 bases, J lost 0 bases, and 9 bases lay in between. From germline, CDR1 is LNHDA and CDR2 SQIVND (reference sequence). CDR3 length: 15 amino acids. DNA for the CDR3: TGTGCCAGTAGTATGTTACAGGGAGCCAAAAACATTCAGTACTTC. Its translation: CASSMLQGAKNIQYF.

This chain joins TRBV6-5 and TRBJ2-7; D is perhaps TRBD1 or TRBD2 (6 bases each). The germline CDR1 and CDR2 sequences are MNHEY and SVGAGI. Trimming shortened V by 2 bases and J by 3 bases, and 11 bases separated the two germline ends. This CDR3 region has 14 residues. CDR3 DNA: TGTGCCAGCAGTTACAGGGGGGCAGGCTACGAGCAGTACTTC. It translates to CASSYRGAGYEQYF.

The chain employs TRBV19 and TRBJ2-7, with TRBD1 matching 10 bases. The CDR3 loop spans 15 amino acids. The germline V gene has CDR1 LNHDA and CDR2 SQIVND (reference sequence). The V segment lost 5 bases and the J segment 5 bases; nucleotides outside the gene matches: 9. This chain's CDR3 is CASSGRQGARDEQYF. The CDR3, as DNA: TGTGCCAGTAGTGGAAGACAGGGGGCTCGGGACGAGCAGTACTTC.

The rearrangement joins TRBV4-1 to TRBJ1-4; maybe TRBD1 (6 bases). The CDR3 is made up of 20 amino acids. Germline lookup yields CDR1 MGHRA and CDR2 YSYEKL. The ends were cut back, 0 bases at V and 7 bases at J, with 27 bases in the middle. The CDR3 DNA reads TGCGCCAGCAGCCAAGATGGCTGGGCCAGGGGCAACCCGTTAGGTGAAAAACTGTTTTTT. It specifies CASSQDGWARGNPLGEKLFF.

In its sample, this clone was seen once. The chain recombines TRBV21-1 with TRBJ1-5; TRBD1, the table's D call, lacks a check against the DNA. TRBV21-1 is assigned pseudogene status. This CDR3 region has 15 residues. CDR3 DNA sequence: TGTGCCAGCAGCAAAGGGGGACAGGGGTTATCGCCCCAGCATTTT. Protein sequence: CASSKGGQGLSPQHF.

The chain couples TRBV5-4 to TRBJ1-4, with D perhaps TRBD1 (5 bases). There are 15 residues in the CDR3. Trimming cost V 0 bases and J 6 bases, with 12 bases left between them. The germline V gene has CDR1 SGHNT and CDR2 YYREEE (reference sequence). The CDR3 nucleotides are TGTGCCAGCAGCTTGGTAGGTCAGGGAGATGAAAAACTGTTTTTT. Translated: CASSLVGQGDEKLFF.

The CDR3 DNA is TGCGCCAGCAGCCAAGCAGCCTACCCCTACGAGCAGTACTTC. Amino acids: CASSQAAYPYEQYF. V usage is TRBV4-1 and J usage is TRBJ2-7, with D hard to call. This CDR3 has 14 residues. The V gene lost 1 base and the J gene lost 2 bases, with 9 bases spanning the gap. Germline loops: CDR1 MGHRA, CDR2 YSYEKL.